The 11 T cell receptor beta chains listed next were all sequenced from one sample in a study of blood T cells in healthy people across ages (dated by TCRdb to between 2014 and 2017). Library construction relied on 5' RACE. The instrument given in TCRdb is Illumina HiSeq 2500. A second about 7 to 12 cycle PCR used a sample-barcoded 5' primer and a J-beta primer mix. TCRdb redid the processing of the public reads, applying fastp at Q25 and MiXCR, and retained in-frame beta chains. Records with the same CDR3 protein are collapsed into one entry carrying the most frequent genes and DNA. The sample has 590,000 or so distinct CDR3 sequences on record, approximately 30% of them singletons. Of the sample, roughly 14% falls within the top ten clones. Sequenced: blood. The receptors derive from a woman older than 75 in good health.

The sample holds many counts of this clonotype. The rearrangement links TRBV11-2 to TRBJ2-1; 13 bases line up with TRBD2. The CDR3 is made up of 21 amino acids. Germline CDR1 and CDR2: SGHAT and FQNNGV. V gave up 6 bases and J gave up 3 bases; unmatched junction bases: 20. The CDR3 reads CASSTIGTGRLAGGLYNEQFF. The CDR3 DNA is TGTGCCAGCAGTACTATTGGGACGGGGAGACTAGCGGGGGGCCTCTACAATGAGCAGTTCTTC.

Points on this clonotype: Compared with germline, one end of the junction differs, possibly owing to a read error. V is TRBV5-4 and J is TRBJ2-7; D perhaps matches TRBD2 (5 bases). The length of the CDR3 is 14 residues. Germline-derived CDR1 and CDR2 are SGHNT and YYREEE (reference sequence). The CDR3 here is CANSLDGISYEQYF. The CDR3 DNA reads as TGTGCCAACAGCTTGGACGGGATTTCCTACGAGCAGTACTTC.

For this clonotype: This may come from a read error, since a much larger clone is one base off. CDR3 nucleotide sequence: TGTGCTTGTGGTTTGGACCGGGTGACAGATACGCAGTATTTT. Translated: CACGLDRVTDTQYF. The rearrangement uses TRBV12-5 and TRBJ2-3, with D uncertain. Germline assignment: CDR1 LGHNT and CDR2 FRNRAP. The CDR3 is made up of 14 amino acids. The complete variable domain, with remaining parts taken from reference TRBV12-5 and TRBJ2-3, reads DARVTQTPRHKVTEMGQEVTMRCQPILGHNTVFWYRQTMMQGLELLAYFRNRAPLDDSGMPKDRFSAEMPDATLATLKIQPSEPRDSAVYFCACGLDRVTDTQYFGPGTRLTVL.

The V gene is TRBV6-5, the J gene TRBJ1-2, with TRBD1 as a possible D gene (5 bases). Germline V gene data show CDR1 as MNHEY and CDR2 as SVGAGI. The CDR3 sequence is 15 residues long. Trimming cost V 0 bases and J 8 bases, with 16 bases left between them. CDR3 DNA sequence: TGTGCCAGCAGTTACTCGGGTCCGGCCACAGGCGGCTACACCTTC. It specifies CASSYSGPATGGYTF.

This clonotype has ten or more counts. The chain joins TRBV9 to TRBJ2-1; D may be TRBD1 (6 bases). The CDR3 runs 15 residues. Between the trimmed V and J ends, which lost 4 bases and 9 bases, there was a span of 20 bases. Germline V lookup: CDR1 SGDLS, CDR2 YYNGEE. Here the CDR3 DNA reads TGTGCCAGCAGCAGAGGGGACACAGGGAATGGTGAGCAGTTCTTC. This codes for CASSRGDTGNGEQFF.

This clonotype was seen repeatedly, ten times or more. This chain links TRBV20-1 with TRBJ2-5; 8 bases align to TRBD1. Germline CDR1 is DFQATT and CDR2 is SNEGSKA (reference sequence). Trimming at V came to 6 bases and at J to 4 bases, leaving 13 bases not matched to a gene. This CDR3 has 15 residues. The CDR3 is CSASVGGQGAETQYF. CDR3 coding DNA: TGCAGTGCGTCGGTCGGAGGACAGGGAGCAGAGACCCAGTACTTC.

The table lists this clonotype with many counts. The gene calls are TRBV7-9 and TRBJ1-1; 8 bases are shared with TRBD1. V was pared by 5 bases and J by 3 bases, with 11 bases of the junction left unmatched. Germline V lookup: CDR1 SEHNR, CDR2 FQNEAQ (reference sequence). This CDR3 is 16 amino acids long. The CDR3 DNA reads as TGTGCCAGCAGCCCACTCAGGACAGGGACGGACACTGAAGCTTTCTTT. Translating gives CASSPLRTGTDTEAFF.

V and J are TRBV5-8 and TRBJ1-2; D not certain. Trimming took off 6 bases at V and 2 bases at J, with 20 bases between the two ends. The CDR3 length is 16 residues. Germline V lookup: CDR1 SGHTS, CDR2 YDEGEE. DNA of the CDR3: TGTGCCAGCATTATTTCTCGGGGTAGGGCCAACTATGGCTACACCTTC. Translated: CASIISRGRANYGYTF.

This clonotype was observed many times. This chain joins TRBV27 and TRBJ2-3; 9 positions match TRBD2. This CDR3 has 16 residues. V gave up 5 bases and J gave up 0 bases; unmatched junction bases: 6. Germline CDR1 reads MNHEY; CDR2 reads SMNVEV (reference sequence). CDR3 region: CASSHGAGGSTDTQYF. CDR3 nucleotide sequence: TGTGCCAGCAGTCACGGAGCGGGGGGAAGCACAGATACGCAGTATTTT.

Notes on this clonotype: One base away lies a much larger clone, so this may be a sequencing read error. This sequence joins TRBV2 and TRBJ1-4; 8 bases fit TRBD1. Per germline, CDR1 SNHLY and CDR2 FYNNEI. This CDR3 has 16 residues. The V segment lost 7 bases and the J segment 6 bases; nucleotides outside the gene matches: 13. CDR3 coding DNA: TGTGCCAGCATTCCGCGGTCGAGACAGGGGTATGAAAAACTGTTTTTT. This sequence encodes CASIPRSRQGYEKLFF.

This clonotype was counted a few times. This chain links TRBV5-1 with TRBJ1-1, with D perhaps matching TRBD1 (6 bases). V was trimmed by 0 bases and J by 0 bases, leaving 12 bases between them. CDR1 is SGHRS and CDR2 is YFSETQ in the germline V gene. This CDR3 is 16 amino acids long. CDR3 in DNA: TGCGCCAGCAGCTTGGGCCAGGGGTTCATGAACACTGAAGCTTTCTTT. Amino acids: CASSLGQGFMNTEAFF.